The 28 T cell receptor beta chains below were found in one sample sequenced in a study of blood T cell repertoires in COVID-19. The table came from immunoSEQ multiplex PCR; TCRdb's copy has only in-frame clones and leaves some out. The sample includes some 96,000 clones, under 90% of them seen just once. The sample consisted of peripheral blood. These receptors originate from a human donor in a cohort sampled during active COVID-19.

The rearrangement links TRBV19 to TRBJ1-4, with D perhaps matching TRBD1 (5 bases). Trimming removed 6 bases from V and 8 bases from J, with 19 bases in between. There are 15 residues in the CDR3. The germline V gene has CDR1 LNHDA and CDR2 SQIVND (reference sequence). The CDR3 region has the DNA TGTGCCAGTAGAGATGGGGGAGGTTTTCAAGAAAAACTGTTTTTT. Translation: CASRDGGGFQEKLFF.

The V gene is TRBV10-1, the J gene TRBJ2-1; D not certain. The CDR3 is made up of 11 amino acids. Trimming left V 7 bases short and J 9 bases short, with 10 bases between. CDR1 and CDR2 from the germline V gene are WNHNN and SYGVQD (reference sequence). The CDR3 DNA sequence: TGCGCCAGCAAACATAGCCCTGAGCAGTTCTTC. It specifies CASKHSPEQFF.

In this sample, this clone turned up once. The V call is TRBV10-3, the J call TRBJ2-1, with 13 bases that match TRBD2. Germline V lookup: CDR1 ENHRY, CDR2 SYGVKD. The CDR3 has 16 amino acids. J lost 8 bases, V lost 0 bases, and 4 bases had no gene match. CDR3 loop: CAISESRLAGGHEQFF. The CDR3 DNA follows: TGTGCCATCAGTGAGTCGAGACTAGCGGGGGGCCATGAGCAGTTCTTC.

V is TRBV2 and J is TRBJ2-2, with TRBD2 as a possible D gene (5 bases). Trimming cost V 6 bases and J 4 bases, with 15 bases left between them. CDR3 size: 15 residues. The germline V gene encodes CDR1 SNHLY and CDR2 FYNNEI. The CDR3 DNA sequence: TGTGCCAGCAGCGAGGTGAGGGTAATCACCGGGGAGCTGTTTTTT. It codes for CASSEVRVITGELFF.

The table lists this clone with a count of one. The chain employs TRBV2 and TRBJ2-7, with TRBD2 as a possible D gene (6 bases). V lost 6 bases, J lost 1 base, and 22 bases lay in between. Germline V gene data show CDR1 as SNHLY and CDR2 as FYNNEI. The CDR3 consists of 17 residues. CDR3 sequence: CASRERRSFAGSYEQYF. Written as DNA, the CDR3 is TGTGCCAGCAGGGAGAGAAGGTCTTTCGCGGGATCCTACGAGCAGTACTTC.

The rearrangement uses TRBV30 and TRBJ1-2, with 8 nucleotides matching TRBD1. Germline loops: CDR1 GTSNPN, CDR2 SVGIG (reference sequence). This CDR3 comprises 12 residues. After removal of 7 bases from V and 3 bases from J, the junction contained 4 bases not matched to a gene. CDR3 nucleotide sequence: TGTGCCTTGCGGACAGGGTACTATGGCTACACCTTC. Its protein product is CALRTGYYGYTF.

The chain is built from TRBV19 and TRBJ2-1; tentatively, D is TRBD2 (6 bases). CDR3 length equals 14 residues. The V end was cut by 6 bases, the J end by 3 bases, with 12 bases between. CDR1 LNHDA and CDR2 SQIVND come from the germline V gene (reference sequence). The CDR3 reads CASSDGGDYNEQFF. CDR3 coding DNA: TGTGCCAGTAGCGACGGGGGAGACTACAATGAGCAGTTCTTC.

J is TRBJ2-2 and V is TRBV4-3; 8 nucleotides line up with TRBD2. The germline gives CDR1 LGHNA, CDR2 YSLEER. V lost 0 bases to trimming and J lost 6 bases; unmatched junction nucleotides: 9. This CDR3 has 17 amino acids. CDR3 sequence (DNA): TGCGCCAGCAGCCAAGAAGTTTTAGCCGGGAGGGCCGGGGAGCTGTTTTTT. Amino acids: CASSQEVLAGRAGELFF.

Here the CDR3 reads CASSPRDRGYNSPLHF. The CDR3 region has the DNA TGTGCCAGCAGCCCCCGGGACAGGGGTTATAATTCACCCCTCCACTTT. J is TRBJ1-6 and V is TRBV3-1 (or the pseudogene TRBV3-2), with TRBD1 identical over 10 bases. The CDR3 has 16 amino acids. With V trimmed by 4 bases and J by 4 bases, 4 bases remained unmatched. Germline V lookup: CDR1 LGHDT, CDR2 YNNKEL (reference sequence).

This rearrangement joins TRBV10-2 to TRBJ2-1, with D possibly TRBD1 on 7 matching bases. V gave up 6 bases and J gave up 5 bases, with 17 bases separating them. The CDR3 contains 15 residues. Germline assignment: CDR1 WSHSY and CDR2 SAAADI. CDR3: CASRAGQRYDNEQFF. The DNA for the CDR3 is TGCGCCAGCAGGGCGGGACAGAGATATGACAATGAGCAGTTCTTC.

V is TRBV3-1 (or the pseudogene TRBV3-2) and J is TRBJ1-3, with D possibly TRBD1 on 6 matching bases. The CDR3 runs 18 residues. Germline V CDR1 and CDR2: LGHDT, YNNKEL (reference sequence). Trimming stripped 1 base from V and 1 base from J, with 17 bases between. This CDR3 reads CASSQGTARIRSGNTIYF. In nucleotides, the CDR3 is TGTGCCAGCAGCCAAGGGACAGCCCGAATTCGGTCTGGAAACACCATATATTTT.

This clone was recorded once. The chain couples TRBV29-1 to TRBJ1-5; no clear D. From germline, CDR1 is SQVTM and CDR2 ANQGSEA. The CDR3 covers 18 residues. Trimming left V 6 bases short and J 2 bases short, with 26 bases between. The CDR3 region has the DNA TGCAGCGTGACTAGCTCTCTCCCCCTCTCCCACGGCAATCAGCCCCAGCATTTT. This encodes CSVTSSLPLSHGNQPQHF.

This sequence joins TRBV11-2 and TRBJ1-5; no clear D gene. CDR3 length equals 13 residues. With 0 bases removed from V and 3 bases from J, the gap between germline ends came to 3 bases. The V gene's germline CDR1 is SGHAT and CDR2 FQNNGV. CDR3 region: CASSLDYNQPQHF. CDR3 DNA: TGTGCCAGCAGCTTAGACTACAATCAGCCCCAGCATTTT. Full variable domain (outside the CDR3, taken from reference TRBV11-2 and TRBJ1-5): EAGVAQSPRYKIIEKRQSVAFWCNPISGHATLYWYQQILGQGPKLLIQFQNNGVVDDSQLPKDRFSAERLKGVDSTLKIQPAKLEDSAVYLCASSLDYNQPQHFGDGTRLSIL.

CDR3 sequence: CASRTPRGQGLEALHF. For the CDR3, the DNA is TGTGCCAGCAGGACCCCGAGGGGGCAGGGGCTCGAAGCCCTCCACTTT. The chain has TRBV6-6 and TRBJ1-6, with 7 bases identical to TRBD1. The V gene's germline CDR1 is MNHNY and CDR2 SVGAGI (reference sequence). After removal of 6 bases from V and 14 bases from J, the junction contained 19 bases not matched to a gene. CDR3 length: 16 amino acids.

The V and J genes are TRBV5-8 and TRBJ1-2; D call uncertain. The length of the CDR3 is 16 residues. V lost 1 base, J lost 0 bases, and 13 bases lay in between. CDR1 and CDR2 from the germline V gene are SGHTS and YDEGEE. CDR3 nucleotides: TGTGCCAGCAGCTTGACAGTATTCCTCACTAACTATGGCTACACCTTC. Its protein product is CASSLTVFLTNYGYTF.

The chain carries TRBV5-1 and TRBJ1-3; TRBD1 is a possible D gene (5 bases). This CDR3 is 13 amino acids long. V was trimmed by 7 bases and J by 3 bases, leaving 11 bases between them. The germline CDR1 and CDR2 sequences are SGHRS and YFSETQ. The CDR3 here is CASGAGNGNTIYF. CDR3 DNA: TGCGCCAGCGGTGCAGGGAATGGAAACACCATATATTTT. Together with reference TRBV5-1 and TRBJ1-3, the CDR3 gives the full variable domain: KAGVTQTPRYLIKTRGQQVTLSCSPISGHRSVSWYQQTPGQGLQFLFEYFSETQRNKGNFPGRFSGRQFSNSRSEMNVSTLELGDSALYLCASGAGNGNTIYFGEGSWLTVV.

The chain carries TRBV30 and TRBJ2-7, with 10 bases aligning to TRBD2. Germline V gene data show CDR1 as GTSNPN and CDR2 as SVGIG (reference sequence). There are 14 residues in the CDR3. V gave up 3 bases and J gave up 9 bases; unmatched junction bases: 11. In DNA, the CDR3 is TGTGCCTGGAGGACTAGCGGGCCCCGGAACGGGCAGTACTTC. This codes for CAWRTSGPRNGQYF. Full variable domain (missing parts from reference TRBV30 and TRBJ2-7): SQTIHQWPATLVQPVGSPLSLECTVEGTSNPNLYWYRQAAGRGLQLLFYSVGIGQISSEVPQNLSASRPQDRQFILSSKKLLLSDSGFYLCAWRTSGPRNGQYFGPGTRLTVT.

The chain joins TRBV9 to TRBJ1-4; 7 nucleotides line up with TRBD1. The CDR3 loop spans 15 amino acids. Germline CDR1 SGDLS, CDR2 YYNGEE. V shed 4 bases, J shed 7 bases, and the junction held 10 bases outside the gene matches. The CDR3 DNA reads as TGTGCCAGCAGCCTACGACAGGGACCCTTTGAAAAACTGTTTTTT. This gives the protein CASSLRQGPFEKLFF.

The rearrangement links TRBV28 to TRBJ2-2; D perhaps matches TRBD1 (6 bases). The CDR3 spans 15 residues. Germline V gene sequence: CDR1 MDHEN, CDR2 SYDVKM. V was shortened by 5 bases and J by 0 bases, with 10 bases between the two germline ends. Written as DNA, the CDR3 is TGTGCCAGCAGTCGGCCAGGGGCGAACACCGGGGAGCTGTTTTTT. Its translation: CASSRPGANTGELFF.

This clone was recorded once. V gene TRBV7-9 combines with J gene TRBJ1-1; D perhaps matches TRBD1 (6 bases). Germline CDR1 is SEHNR and CDR2 is FQNEAQ (reference sequence). V lost 5 bases, J lost 9 bases, and 16 bases lay in between. The CDR3 is 13 amino acids. For the CDR3, the DNA is TGTGCCAGCAGCCTCCAAGGACAGCCACAAGCTTTCTTT. Encoded protein: CASSLQGQPQAFF.

The chain links TRBV11-2 to TRBJ2-7, with no clear D. CDR1 SGHAT and CDR2 FQNNGV come from the germline V gene. The CDR3 runs to 13 residues. Trimming cost V 2 bases and J 6 bases, with 11 bases left between them. CDR3 coding DNA: TGTGCCAGCAGCTTACTAGGTAGCTCCGAGCAGTACTTC. Translation: CASSLLGSSEQYF.

V gene TRBV6-2 or TRBV6-3 combines with J gene TRBJ1-4, with 7 bases matching TRBD1. CDR1 and CDR2 from the germline V gene are MNHEY and SVGEGT. Trimming cost V 6 bases and J 8 bases; bases outside gene matches: 6. This CDR3 has 13 residues. This CDR3 reads CASSFDRDEKLFF. CDR3 coding DNA: TGTGCCAGCAGCTTCGACAGGGACGAAAAACTGTTTTTT.

This chain uses TRBV28 with TRBJ1-2; 7 nucleotides match TRBD1. Trimming removed 4 bases from V and 4 bases from J; junction bases left unmatched: 3. This CDR3 has 13 amino acids. Germline lookup yields CDR1 MDHEN and CDR2 SYDVKM. CDR3 residues: CASSSGTAYGYTF. CDR3 nucleotides: TGTGCCAGCAGTTCCGGGACAGCCTATGGCTACACCTTC.

The chain is built from TRBV7-2 and TRBJ2-1, with D unclear. This CDR3 contains 13 residues. Germline CDR1 is SGHTA and CDR2 is FQGNSA. V gave up 2 bases and J gave up 6 bases, with 8 bases separating them. CDR3 loop: CASSLQVSNEQFF. DNA for the CDR3: TGTGCCAGCAGCTTACAAGTTAGCAATGAGCAGTTCTTC. Full variable domain (missing parts from reference TRBV7-2 and TRBJ2-1): GAGVSQSPSNKVTEKGKDVELRCDPISGHTALYWYRQSLGQGLEFLIYFQGNSAPDKSGLPSDRFSAERTGGSVSTLTIQRTQQEDSAVYLCASSLQVSNEQFFGPGTRLTVL.

A single count supports this clone. This sequence joins TRBV19 and TRBJ2-7; TRBD1 might be the D (7 bases). Looked up from germline, CDR1 is LNHDA and CDR2 is SQIVND (reference sequence). V was cut by 1 base and J by 6 bases, with 13 bases left in between. This CDR3 comprises 14 residues. The CDR3 here is CASSIAPQGGEQYF. CDR3 coding DNA: TGTGCCAGTAGTATAGCTCCTCAGGGGGGCGAGCAGTACTTC.

J is TRBJ2-1 and V is TRBV11-3, with TRBD2 matching 11 bases. Trimming took 1 base from V and 3 from J; bases not matched to a gene: 2. CDR1 is SGHNT and CDR2 is YENEEA in the germline V gene. This CDR3 has 16 residues. The CDR3 is CASSLGGLAGYNEQFF. CDR3 bases: TGTGCCAGCAGCTTAGGAGGACTAGCGGGCTACAATGAGCAGTTCTTC.

The chain is built from TRBV29-1 and TRBJ2-1; 13 positions agree with TRBD2. Trimming took 6 bases from V and 5 from J; bases not matched to a gene: 16. The CDR3 spans 18 residues. Germline CDR1 is SQVTM and CDR2 is ANQGSEA. The CDR3 DNA reads as TGCAGCGTCTCCGACGCGCTTGGACTAGCGGGAGTAAACAATGAGCAGTTCTTC. Translation: CSVSDALGLAGVNNEQFF.

The chain uses TRBV18 and TRBJ2-2, with 8 bases identical to TRBD1. Germline-derived CDR1 and CDR2 are KGHSH and LQKENI. V trimming: 4 bases; J trimming: 6 bases; junction bases outside the gene matches: 4. CDR3 length: 14 amino acids. In DNA, the CDR3 is TGTGCCAGCTCACGTCAGGGGGCGTCCGGGGAGCTGTTTTTT. As protein: CASSRQGASGELFF. Full variable domain (outside the CDR3, taken from reference TRBV18 and TRBJ2-2): NAGVMQNPRHLVRRRGQEARLRCSPMKGHSHVYWYRQLPEEGLKFMVYLQKENIIDESGMPKERFSAEFPKEGPSILRIQQVVRGDSAAYFCASSRQGASGELFFGEGSRLTVL.